The 2 T cell receptor beta chains given below trace back to one sample, sequenced in a study of circulating and synovial CD4+ cells in juvenile arthritis. Sequencing used immunoSEQ multiplex PCR; TCRdb keeps in-frame clones, though not all of them. The sample has fewer than 40,000 clones, around 95% seen once. Source material: CD4+ T cells from blood. The receptors here all came from a human donor with juvenile idiopathic arthritis.

V gene TRBV28 combines with J gene TRBJ2-7; no clear D. CDR1 is MDHEN and CDR2 is SYDVKM in the germline V gene. CDR3 length equals 11 residues. Trimming took 5 bases from V and 3 from J, leaving 5 bases between them. The CDR3 region has the DNA TGTGCCAGCAGTACTTACTACGAGCAGTACTTC. It specifies CASSTYYEQYF.

Concerning this clone itself: Germline is not matched at one junction end, which may reflect a read error. The chain combines TRBV7-7 with TRBJ2-1; D remains unclear. The germline V gene has CDR1 SSHAT and CDR2 FNYEAQ (reference sequence). The CDR3 extends over 14 amino acids. This CDR3 is CASSPFPIYNEQFF. For the CDR3, the DNA is TGTGCTAGCAGCCCATTCCCCATCTACAATGAGCAGTTCTTC.